The clone carrying this TCR beta chain was recorded at least ten times. The antigen remains undetermined. The sample comes from a study of CD8 T cells in ankylosing spondylitis. General study points: Previous work reported some of these motif variants in the synovial fluid and blood of reactive arthritis. A TCR beta motif of eight highly homologous variants appeared characteristic of ankylosing spondylitis blood.

Using its own MiXCR run on the 5' RACE reads, TCRdb lists one record per CDR3 protein. The sample includes about 160,000 distinct CDR3 sequences, 15% to 20% of them seen just once. Germline trimming cut 4 bases from V and 3 bases from J; bases unmatched to any gene: 12. Germline CDR1 DFQATT, CDR2 SNEGSKA (reference sequence). This CDR3 has 16 residues. This receptor was taken from a male donor with ankylosing spondylitis or in good health (not recorded which). The sequenced material came from blood, either unsorted or a sorted T cell fraction (not recorded which). The V call is TRBV20-1, the J call TRBJ2-7; 10 bases fit TRBD2. CDR3 in amino acids: CSAKPLPGLAHYEQYF. As DNA, the CDR3 is TGCAGTGCTAAACCCCTACCGGGACTAGCGCACTACGAGCAGTACTTC.